Included here is one TCR beta chain sequence, with context. Its antigen is unidentified. TCRdb called the 5' RACE reads again in MiXCR, with one record for every CDR3 protein. The table lists about 470,000 distinct CDR3 sequences, roughly 20% of them singletons, with 10% to 15% in the top ten. V was clipped by 0 bases and J by 4 bases; unmatched bases: 6. This CDR3 region has 15 residues. CDR1 and CDR2 from the germline V gene are SGDLS and YYNGEE. This entry is derived from a study of T-cell memory formation after mild COVID-19. Points from the study as a whole: Within pre-infection memory, some responding clones were found, suggesting cross-reactive memory joined. Researchers could not confirm that second-wave clones peaking on day 37 targeted SARS-CoV-2.

The TCR was taken from an adult woman who had mild COVID-19 (a few samples of this study predate the infection). Cell type and time point are not known. The chain joins TRBV9 to TRBJ2-7, with 8 bases fitting TRBD1. The sequencing sample was made of PBMCs or a T cell subset sorted from them (not recorded which). The CDR3, as DNA: TGTGCCAGCAGCGTAGCCGGACAGGGACCGTACGAGCAGTACTTC. This codes for CASSVAGQGPYEQYF.